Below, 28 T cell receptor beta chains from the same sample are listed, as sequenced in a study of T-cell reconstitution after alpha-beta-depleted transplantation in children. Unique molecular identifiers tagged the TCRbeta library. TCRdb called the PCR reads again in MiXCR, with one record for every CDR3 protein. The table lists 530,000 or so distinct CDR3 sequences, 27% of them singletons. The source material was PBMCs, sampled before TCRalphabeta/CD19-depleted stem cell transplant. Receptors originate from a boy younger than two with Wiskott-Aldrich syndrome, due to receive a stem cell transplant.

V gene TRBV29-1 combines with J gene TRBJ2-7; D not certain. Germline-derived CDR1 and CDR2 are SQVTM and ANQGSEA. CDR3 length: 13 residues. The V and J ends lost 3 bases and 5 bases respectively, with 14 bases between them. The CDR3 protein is CSVDRLSPDEQYF. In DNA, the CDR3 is TGCAGCGTTGATCGGCTCAGCCCTGACGAGCAGTACTTC.

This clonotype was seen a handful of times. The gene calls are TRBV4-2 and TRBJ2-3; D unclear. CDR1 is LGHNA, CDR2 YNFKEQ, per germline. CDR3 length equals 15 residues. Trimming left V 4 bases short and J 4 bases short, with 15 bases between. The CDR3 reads CASSPGPISPDTQYF. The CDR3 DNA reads TGTGCCAGCAGCCCTGGACCCATATCCCCAGATACGCAGTATTTT.

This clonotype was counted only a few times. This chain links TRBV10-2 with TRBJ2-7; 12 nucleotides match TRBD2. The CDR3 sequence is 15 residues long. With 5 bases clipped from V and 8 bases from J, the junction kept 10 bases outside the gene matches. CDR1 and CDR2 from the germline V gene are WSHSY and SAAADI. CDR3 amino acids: CASSTLAGGPTQQYF. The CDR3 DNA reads TGCGCCAGCAGTACCCTAGCGGGAGGGCCTACTCAGCAGTACTTC.

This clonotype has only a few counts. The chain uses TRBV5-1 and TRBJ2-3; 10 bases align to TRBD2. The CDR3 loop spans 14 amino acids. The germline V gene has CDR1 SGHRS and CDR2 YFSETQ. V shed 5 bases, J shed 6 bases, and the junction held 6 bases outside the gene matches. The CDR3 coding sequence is TGCGCCAGCAGACCTGGACTAGCGGAGGATACGCAGTATTTT. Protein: CASRPGLAEDTQYF.

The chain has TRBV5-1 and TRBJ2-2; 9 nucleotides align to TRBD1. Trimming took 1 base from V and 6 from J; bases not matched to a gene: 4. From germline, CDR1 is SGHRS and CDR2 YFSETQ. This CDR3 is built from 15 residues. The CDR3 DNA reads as TGCGCCAGCAGCTTGAAGGGACAGGGTTCCGGGGAGCTGTTTTTT. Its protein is CASSLKGQGSGELFF.

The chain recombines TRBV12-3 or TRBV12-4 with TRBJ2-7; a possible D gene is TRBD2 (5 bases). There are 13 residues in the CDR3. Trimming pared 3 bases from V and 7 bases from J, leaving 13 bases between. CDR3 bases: TGTGCCAGCAGTTTTTCCGGAGGAAGGGAGCAGTACTTC. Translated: CASSFSGGREQYF.

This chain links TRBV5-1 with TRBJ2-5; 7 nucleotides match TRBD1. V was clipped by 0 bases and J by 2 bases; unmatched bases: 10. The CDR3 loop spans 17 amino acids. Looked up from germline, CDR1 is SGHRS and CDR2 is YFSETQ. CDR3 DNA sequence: TGCGCCAGCAGCTTGGCCGTGGGGACAGTCTTTCAAGAGACCCAGTACTTC. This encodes CASSLAVGTVFQETQYF.

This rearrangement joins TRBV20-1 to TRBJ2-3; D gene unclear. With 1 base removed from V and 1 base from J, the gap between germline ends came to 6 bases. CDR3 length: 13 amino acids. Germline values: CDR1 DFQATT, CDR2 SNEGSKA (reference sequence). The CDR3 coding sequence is TGCAGTGCTAGAGTATTAGGCACAGATACGCAGTATTTT. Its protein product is CSARVLGTDTQYF.

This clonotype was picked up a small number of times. The CDR3 protein is CASSTDFTGELFF. The CDR3 region has the DNA TGCGCCAGCAGCACGGACTTCACCGGGGAGCTGTTTTTT. The chain combines TRBV5-1 with TRBJ2-2, with D maybe TRBD2 (5 bases). This CDR3 is 13 amino acids long. CDR1 and CDR2 (germline): SGHRS, YFSETQ. V was trimmed by 4 bases and J by 4 bases, leaving 8 bases between them.

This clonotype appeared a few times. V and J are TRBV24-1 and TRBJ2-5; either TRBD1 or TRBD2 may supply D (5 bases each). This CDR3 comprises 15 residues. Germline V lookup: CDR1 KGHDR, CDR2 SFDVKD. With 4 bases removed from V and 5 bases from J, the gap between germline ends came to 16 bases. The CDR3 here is CATSDAGAGVETQYF. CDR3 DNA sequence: TGTGCCACCAGTGACGCCGGGGCCGGAGTGGAGACCCAGTACTTC.

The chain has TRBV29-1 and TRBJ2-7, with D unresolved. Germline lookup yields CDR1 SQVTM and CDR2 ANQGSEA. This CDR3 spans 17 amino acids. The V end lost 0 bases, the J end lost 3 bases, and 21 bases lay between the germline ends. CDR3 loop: CSVEDRGPSTVYYEQYF. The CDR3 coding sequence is TGCAGCGTTGAAGATCGAGGACCGAGCACAGTCTACTACGAGCAGTACTTC.

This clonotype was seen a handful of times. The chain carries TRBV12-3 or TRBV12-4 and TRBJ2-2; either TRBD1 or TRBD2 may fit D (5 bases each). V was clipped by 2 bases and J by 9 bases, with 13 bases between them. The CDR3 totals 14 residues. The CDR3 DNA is TGTGCCAGCAGTTTATCTGGGGGTTCTCGGGAGCTGTTTTTT. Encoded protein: CASSLSGGSRELFF.

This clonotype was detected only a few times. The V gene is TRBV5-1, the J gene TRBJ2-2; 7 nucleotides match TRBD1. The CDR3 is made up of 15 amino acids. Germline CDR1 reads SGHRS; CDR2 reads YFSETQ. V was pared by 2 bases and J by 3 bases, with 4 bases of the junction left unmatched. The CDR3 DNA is TGCGCCAGCAGCTTAGGGACAGACTACACCGGGGAGCTGTTTTTT. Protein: CASSLGTDYTGELFF.

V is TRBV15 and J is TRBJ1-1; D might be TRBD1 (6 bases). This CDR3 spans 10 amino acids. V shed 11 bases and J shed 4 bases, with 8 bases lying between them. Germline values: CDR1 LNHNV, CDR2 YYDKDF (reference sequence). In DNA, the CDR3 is TGTGCCGTGGGGGCCACTGAAGCTTTCTTT. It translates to CAVGATEAFF.

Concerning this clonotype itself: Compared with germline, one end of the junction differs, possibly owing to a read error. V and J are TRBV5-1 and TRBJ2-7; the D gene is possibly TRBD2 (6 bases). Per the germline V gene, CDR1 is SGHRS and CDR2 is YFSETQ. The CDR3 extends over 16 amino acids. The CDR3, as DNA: TGCGCCAGCAGCTTGTCAATGCATAGCGGACCCTACGAGCAGTACTTT. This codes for CASSLSMHSGPYEQYF. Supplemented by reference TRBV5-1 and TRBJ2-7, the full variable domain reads KAGVTQTPRYLIKTRGQQVTLSCSPISGHRSVSWYQQTPGQGLQFLFEYFSETQRNKGNFPGRFSGRQFSNSRSEMNVSTLELGDSALYLCASSLSMHSGPYEQYFGPGTRLTVT.

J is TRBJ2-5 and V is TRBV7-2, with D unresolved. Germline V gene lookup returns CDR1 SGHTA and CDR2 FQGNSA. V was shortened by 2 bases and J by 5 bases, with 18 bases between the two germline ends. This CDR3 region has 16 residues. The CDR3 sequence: CASSLFLSPGSETQYF. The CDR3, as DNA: TGTGCCAGCAGCTTATTTTTATCTCCGGGCTCGGAGACCCAGTACTTC.

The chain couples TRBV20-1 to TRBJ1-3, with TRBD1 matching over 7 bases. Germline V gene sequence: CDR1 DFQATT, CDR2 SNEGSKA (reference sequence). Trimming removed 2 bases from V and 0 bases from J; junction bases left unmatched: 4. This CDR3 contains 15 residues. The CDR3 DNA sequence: TGCAGTGCTAGATCGGGACAGCTCTCTGGAAACACCATATATTTT. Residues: CSARSGQLSGNTIYF.

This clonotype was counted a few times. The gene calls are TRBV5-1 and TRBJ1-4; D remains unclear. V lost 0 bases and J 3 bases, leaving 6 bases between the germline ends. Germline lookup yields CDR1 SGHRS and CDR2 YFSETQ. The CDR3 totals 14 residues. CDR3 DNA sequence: TGCGCCAGCAGCTTGGAAGCCTCTAATGAAAAACTGTTTTTT. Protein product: CASSLEASNEKLFF.

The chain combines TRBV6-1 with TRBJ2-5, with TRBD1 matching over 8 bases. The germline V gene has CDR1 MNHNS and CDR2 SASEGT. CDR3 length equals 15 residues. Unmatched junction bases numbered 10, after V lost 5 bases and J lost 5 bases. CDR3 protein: CASSLARTGYETQYF. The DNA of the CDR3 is TGTGCCAGCAGTCTCGCCCGGACAGGGTACGAGACCCAGTACTTC.

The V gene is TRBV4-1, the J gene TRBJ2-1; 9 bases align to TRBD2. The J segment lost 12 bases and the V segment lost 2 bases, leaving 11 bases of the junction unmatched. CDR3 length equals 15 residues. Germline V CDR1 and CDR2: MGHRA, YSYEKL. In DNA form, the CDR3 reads TGCGCCAGCAGCCAAACCGGGACTAGCACCACGGGGCAGTTCTTC. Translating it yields CASSQTGTSTTGQFF.

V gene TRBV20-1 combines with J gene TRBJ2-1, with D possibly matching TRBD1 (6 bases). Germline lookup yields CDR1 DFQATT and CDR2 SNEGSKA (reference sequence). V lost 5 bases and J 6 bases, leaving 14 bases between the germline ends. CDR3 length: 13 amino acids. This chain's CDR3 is CSAHRRGPNEQFF. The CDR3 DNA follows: TGCAGTGCTCACCGCAGGGGCCCCAATGAGCAGTTCTTC.

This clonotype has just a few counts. The DNA of the CDR3 is TGCAGTGCTAGAGGAGGGATAAACAGGAGGGATTCCTACGAGCAGTACTTC. This encodes CSARGGINRRDSYEQYF. This chain joins TRBV20-1 and TRBJ2-7; perhaps TRBD2 as D (6 bases). This CDR3 contains 17 residues. Germline V gene lookup returns CDR1 DFQATT and CDR2 SNEGSKA (reference sequence). The V end was cut by 1 base, the J end by 1 base, with 20 bases between.

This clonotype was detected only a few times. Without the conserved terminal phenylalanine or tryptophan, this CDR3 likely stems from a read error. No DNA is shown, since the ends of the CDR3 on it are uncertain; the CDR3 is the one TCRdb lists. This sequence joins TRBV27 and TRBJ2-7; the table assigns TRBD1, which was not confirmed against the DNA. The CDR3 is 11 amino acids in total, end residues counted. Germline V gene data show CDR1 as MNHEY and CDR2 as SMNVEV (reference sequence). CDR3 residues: CASSLLDRDVI.

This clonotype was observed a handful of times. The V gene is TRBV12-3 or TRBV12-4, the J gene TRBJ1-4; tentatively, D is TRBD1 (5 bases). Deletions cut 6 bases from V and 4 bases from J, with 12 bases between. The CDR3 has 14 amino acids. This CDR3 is CASSVQGDNEKLFF. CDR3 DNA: TGTGCCAGCAGCGTTCAGGGAGATAATGAAAAACTGTTTTTT.

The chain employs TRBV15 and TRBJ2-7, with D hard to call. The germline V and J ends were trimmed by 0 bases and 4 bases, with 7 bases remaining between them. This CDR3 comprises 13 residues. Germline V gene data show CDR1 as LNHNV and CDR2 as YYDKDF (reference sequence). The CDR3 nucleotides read TGTGCCACCAGCAGAGATGTGAGATACGAGCAGTACTTC. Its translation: CATSRDVRYEQYF.

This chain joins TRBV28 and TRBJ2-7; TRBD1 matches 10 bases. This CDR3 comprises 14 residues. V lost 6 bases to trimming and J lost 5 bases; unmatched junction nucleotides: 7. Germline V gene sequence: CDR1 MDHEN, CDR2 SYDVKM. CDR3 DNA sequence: TGTGCCAGCAGCGAAGGGACAGGGGAGAACGAGCAGTACTTC. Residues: CASSEGTGENEQYF.

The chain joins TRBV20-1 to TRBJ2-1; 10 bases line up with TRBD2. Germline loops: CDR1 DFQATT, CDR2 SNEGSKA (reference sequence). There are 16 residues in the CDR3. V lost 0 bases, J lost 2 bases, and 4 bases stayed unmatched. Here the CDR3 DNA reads TGCAGTGCTAGAGATCCACTAGCGGGACCCTACAATGAGCAGTTCTTC. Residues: CSARDPLAGPYNEQFF.

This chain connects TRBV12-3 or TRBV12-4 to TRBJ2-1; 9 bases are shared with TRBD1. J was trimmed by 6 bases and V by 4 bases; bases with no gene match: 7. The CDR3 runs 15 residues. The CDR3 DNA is TGTGCCAGCAGTTATGGGACAGGGCCTGGCAATGAGCAGTTCTTC. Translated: CASSYGTGPGNEQFF.